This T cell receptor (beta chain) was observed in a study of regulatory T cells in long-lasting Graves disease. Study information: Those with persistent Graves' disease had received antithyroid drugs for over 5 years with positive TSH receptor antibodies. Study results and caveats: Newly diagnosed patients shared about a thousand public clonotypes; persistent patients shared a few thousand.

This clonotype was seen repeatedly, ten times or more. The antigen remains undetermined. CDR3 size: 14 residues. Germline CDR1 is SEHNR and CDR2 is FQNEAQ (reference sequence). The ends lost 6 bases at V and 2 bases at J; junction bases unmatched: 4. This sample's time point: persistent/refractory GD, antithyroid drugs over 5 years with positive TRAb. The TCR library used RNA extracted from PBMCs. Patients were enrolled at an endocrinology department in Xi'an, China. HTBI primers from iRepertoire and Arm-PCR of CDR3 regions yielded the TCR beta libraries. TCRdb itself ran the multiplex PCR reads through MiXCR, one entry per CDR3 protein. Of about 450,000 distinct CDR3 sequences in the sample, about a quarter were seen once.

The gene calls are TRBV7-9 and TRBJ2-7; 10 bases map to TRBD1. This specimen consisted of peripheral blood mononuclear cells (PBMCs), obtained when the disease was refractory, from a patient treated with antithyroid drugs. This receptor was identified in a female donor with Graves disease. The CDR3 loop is CASSLGTGAYEQYF. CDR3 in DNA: TGTGCCAGCAGTTTGGGGACAGGGGCCTACGAGCAGTACTTC. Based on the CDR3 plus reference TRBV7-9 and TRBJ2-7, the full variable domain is DTGVSQNPRHKITKRGQNVTFRCDPISEHNRLYWYRQTLGQGPEFLTYFQNEAQLEKSRLLSDRFSAERPKGSFSTLEIQRTEQGDSAMYLCASSLGTGAYEQYFGPGTRLTVT.